The 15 T cell receptor beta chains below were found in one sample sequenced in a study of human T cells and chemical hapten exposure. As to time point: patch test 2, 6 weeks after DPC sensitization. This sample's treatment: therapeutic diphenylcyclopropenone sensitization with weekly scalp DPC. One entry per CDR3 protein, called by TCRdb with MiXCR from the RACE reads. The data show 65,000 to 95,000 distinct CDR3 sequences, 6.5% to 8% seen once. The specimen comprised whole blood, sampled in connection with sensitization to the hapten diphenylcyclopropenone (DPC). These receptors were obtained from a woman in her 30s with alopecia areata. Some clones in this sample may be carry-over from other donors' samples.

Regarding this clonotype: A much larger clonotype is one base distant, so this may be a read error. This chain uses TRBV20-1 with TRBJ1-1, with 7 positions matching TRBD1. The V and J ends lost 5 bases and 4 bases, in that order; junction bases with no gene match: 13. Germline values: CDR1 DFQATT, CDR2 SNEGSKA (reference sequence). The CDR3 length is 15 residues. CDR3: CSAPLGGQRGTEAFF. For the CDR3, the DNA is TGCAGTGCTCCCCTAGGGGGACAGAGGGGCACTGAAGCTTTCTTT.

This clonotype has only a few counts. In DNA, the CDR3 is TGTGCCAGCAGCTGGCTGGCCAGTTGGGGCACAGATACGCAGTATTTT. Amino acid sequence: CASSWLASWGTDTQYF. The chain is built from TRBV7-6 and TRBJ2-3, with no clear D. Germline CDR1 and CDR2: SGHVS and FNYEAQ. This CDR3 is 16 amino acids long. Trimming shortened V by 4 bases and J by 1 base, and 15 bases separated the two germline ends.

In its sample, this clonotype was seen many times. This rearrangement joins TRBV6-6 to TRBJ2-1; D call uncertain. CDR3 length: 12 residues. V was shortened by 7 bases and J by 7 bases, with 11 bases between the two germline ends. Germline values: CDR1 MNHNY, CDR2 SVGAGI (reference sequence). Here the CDR3 DNA reads TGTGCCAGCACCCCCTCCCCAAATGAGCAGTTCTTC. Translation: CASTPSPNEQFF.

This clonotype appeared a few times. V and J are TRBV25-1 and TRBJ1-2; 10 nucleotides agree with TRBD1. The CDR3 totals 13 residues. V shed 3 bases, J shed 7 bases, and the junction held 2 bases outside the gene matches. Germline V gene data show CDR1 as MGHDK and CDR2 as SYGVNS. This CDR3 is CASSDDRGPGYTF. The CDR3 DNA is TGTGCCAGCAGTGATGACAGGGGGCCTGGCTACACCTTC.

This clonotype was seen ten or more times. V is TRBV6-6 and J is TRBJ1-1; D is unclear. V was pared by 0 bases and J by 2 bases, with 13 bases between. Germline-derived CDR1 and CDR2 are MNHNY and SVGAGI (reference sequence). This CDR3 is built from 16 residues. The CDR3 spells CASSYSGWRGNTEAFF. Written as DNA, the CDR3 is TGTGCCAGCAGTTACTCCGGCTGGCGGGGTAACACTGAAGCTTTCTTT.

In its sample, this clonotype was seen a few times. The genes are TRBV5-6 and TRBJ2-1, with 9 positions matching TRBD1. The CDR3 runs 14 residues. Trimming removed 3 bases from V and 7 bases from J; junction bases left unmatched: 5. CDR1 is SGHDT, CDR2 YYEEEE, per germline. This CDR3 reads CASSSPGTGNEQFF. In nucleotides, the CDR3 is TGTGCCAGCAGCTCCCCCGGGACAGGGAATGAGCAGTTCTTC.

The chain carries TRBV2 and TRBJ1-5, with a tentative D call TRBD1 (6 bases). V was pared by 4 bases and J by 5 bases, with 15 bases between. Germline CDR1 is SNHLY and CDR2 is FYNNEI. The CDR3 runs 15 residues. CDR3 protein: CASSGQGIMDQPQHF. In DNA form, the CDR3 reads TGTGCCAGCAGTGGGCAGGGGATAATGGATCAGCCCCAGCATTTT.

The chain links TRBV6-2 or TRBV6-3 to TRBJ2-7; tentatively, D is TRBD2 (5 bases). CDR1 and CDR2 from the germline V gene are MNHEY and SVGEGT. This CDR3 contains 12 residues. V lost 3 bases and J 7 bases, leaving 10 bases between the germline ends. CDR3 in DNA: TGTGCCAGCAGTTATTCGGGGAGTGAGCAGTACTTC. Amino acid sequence: CASSYSGSEQYF.

This clonotype was observed at least ten times. The V gene is TRBV7-2, the J gene TRBJ1-2; the D is unclear. This CDR3 comprises 13 residues. The V and J ends lost 3 bases and 7 bases respectively, with 12 bases between them. Germline assignment: CDR1 SGHTA and CDR2 FQGNSA. CDR3 sequence reads: CASSFFRAVGYTF. The CDR3 bases are TGTGCCAGCAGCTTTTTTAGGGCAGTTGGCTACACCTTC.

This clonotype was counted between two and nine times. The chain joins TRBV6-6 to TRBJ1-3; tentatively, D is TRBD1 (5 bases). CDR1 is MNHNY and CDR2 is SVGAGI in the germline V gene (reference sequence). CDR3 length: 16 residues. Trimming left V 4 bases short and J 4 bases short, with 17 bases between. The CDR3 reads CASSSRPGTGGNTIYF. For the CDR3, the DNA is TGTGCCAGCAGTTCGAGGCCCGGGACCGGGGGAAACACCATATATTTT.

This clonotype was seen many times. The chain is built from TRBV2 and TRBJ2-7; D possibly corresponds to TRBD2 (6 bases). The CDR3 contains 13 residues. The germline CDR1 and CDR2 sequences are SNHLY and FYNNEI. Trimming stripped 2 bases from V and 6 bases from J, with 11 bases between. CDR3 sequence: CASSEQGGAEQYF. CDR3 coding DNA: TGTGCCAGCAGTGAACAGGGCGGGGCCGAGCAGTACTTC.

This clonotype has at least ten counts. The J gene is TRBJ2-7, the V gene TRBV5-1, with 9 positions matching TRBD2. V trimming: 4 bases; J trimming: 0 bases; junction bases outside the gene matches: 8. CDR1 SGHRS and CDR2 YFSETQ come from the germline V gene. The CDR3 extends over 16 amino acids. For the CDR3, the DNA is TGCGCCAGCAGCCGTATAGCGGGGGCCCCCTCCTACGAGCAGTACTTC. Protein sequence: CASSRIAGAPSYEQYF. The entire variable domain, with the rest obtained from reference TRBV5-1 and TRBJ2-7, is as follows: KAGVTQTPRYLIKTRGQQVTLSCSPISGHRSVSWYQQTPGQGLQFLFEYFSETQRNKGNFPGRFSGRQFSNSRSEMNVSTLELGDSALYLCASSRIAGAPSYEQYFGPGTRLTVT.

The chain uses TRBV20-1 and TRBJ2-3, with D possibly being TRBD1 or TRBD2 (5 bases each). The length of the CDR3 is 18 residues. Germline loops: CDR1 DFQATT, CDR2 SNEGSKA (reference sequence). Trimming stripped 0 bases from V and 2 bases from J, with 21 bases between. The CDR3: CSARDLSSVGVNTDTQYF. DNA of the CDR3: TGCAGTGCTAGAGACCTAAGCTCGGTGGGGGTCAACACAGATACGCAGTATTTT.

The table lists this clonotype with many counts. J is TRBJ1-1 and V is TRBV10-3, with D possibly being TRBD1 (6 bases). The CDR3 spans 13 residues. CDR1 and CDR2 (germline): ENHRY, SYGVKD. V lost 6 bases, J lost 6 bases, and 14 bases lay in between. This CDR3 reads CAIRRGGGSEAFF. The CDR3 bases are TGTGCCATCAGGCGAGGGGGAGGGTCTGAAGCTTTCTTT.

This clonotype has only a few counts. The chain uses TRBV20-1 and TRBJ2-7, with a tentative D call TRBD2 (7 bases). Trimming shortened V by 0 bases and J by 0 bases, and 15 bases separated the two germline ends. Germline CDR1 and CDR2: DFQATT and SNEGSKA (reference sequence). The CDR3 spans 16 residues. CDR3 in amino acids: CSARDRLGGLSYEQYF. CDR3 nucleotide sequence: TGCAGTGCTAGAGATCGTCTGGGGGGGCTCTCCTACGAGCAGTACTTC.